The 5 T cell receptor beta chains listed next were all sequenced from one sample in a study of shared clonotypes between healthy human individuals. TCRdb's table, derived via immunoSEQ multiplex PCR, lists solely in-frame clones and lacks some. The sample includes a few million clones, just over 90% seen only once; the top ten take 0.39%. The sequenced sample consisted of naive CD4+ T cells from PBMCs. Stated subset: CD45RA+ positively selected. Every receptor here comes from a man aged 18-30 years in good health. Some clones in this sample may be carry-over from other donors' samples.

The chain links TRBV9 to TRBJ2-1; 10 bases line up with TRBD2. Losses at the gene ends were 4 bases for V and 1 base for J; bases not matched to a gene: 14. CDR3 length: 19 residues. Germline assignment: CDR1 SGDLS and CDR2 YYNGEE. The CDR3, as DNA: TGTGCCAGCAGCCTCCGCCTTCAGCGGGAGGGCCTTTCCTACAATGAGCAGTTCTTC. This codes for CASSLRLQREGLSYNEQFF. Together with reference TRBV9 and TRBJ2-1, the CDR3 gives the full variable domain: DSGVTQTPKHLITATGQRVTLRCSPRSGDLSVYWYQQSLDQGLQFLIQYYNGEERAKGNILERFSAQQFPDLHSELNLSSLELGDSALYFCASSLRLQREGLSYNEQFFGPGTRLTVL.

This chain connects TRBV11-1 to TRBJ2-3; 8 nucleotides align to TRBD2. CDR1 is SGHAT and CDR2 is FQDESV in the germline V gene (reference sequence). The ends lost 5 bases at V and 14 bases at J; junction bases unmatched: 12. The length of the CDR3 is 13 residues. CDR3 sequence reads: CASSPRFGRDRYF. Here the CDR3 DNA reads TGTGCCAGCAGCCCGCGCTTCGGGAGGGATCGGTATTTT.

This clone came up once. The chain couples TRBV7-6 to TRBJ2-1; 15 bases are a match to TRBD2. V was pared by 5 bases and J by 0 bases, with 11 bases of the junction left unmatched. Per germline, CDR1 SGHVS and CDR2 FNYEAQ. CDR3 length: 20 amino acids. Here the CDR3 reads CASSDYPGTSGGSSYNEQFF. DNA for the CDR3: TGTGCCAGCAGCGACTATCCCGGGACTAGCGGGGGGAGCTCCTACAATGAGCAGTTCTTC.

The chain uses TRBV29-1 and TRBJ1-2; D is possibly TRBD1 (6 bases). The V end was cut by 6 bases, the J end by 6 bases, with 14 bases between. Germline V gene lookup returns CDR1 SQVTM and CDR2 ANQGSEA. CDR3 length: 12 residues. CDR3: CSVDLTGHGYTF. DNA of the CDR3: TGCAGCGTGGACCTCACAGGGCATGGCTACACCTTC.

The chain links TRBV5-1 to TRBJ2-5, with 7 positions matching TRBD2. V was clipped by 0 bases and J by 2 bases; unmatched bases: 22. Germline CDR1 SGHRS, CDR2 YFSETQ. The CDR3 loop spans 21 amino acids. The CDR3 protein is CASSLGSRGVGPSGTQETQYF. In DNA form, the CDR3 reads TGCGCCAGCAGCTTGGGTTCAAGAGGGGTCGGGCCTAGCGGCACACAAGAGACCCAGTACTTC.